One sample yielded the 24 T cell receptor beta chains listed below, sequenced in a study of T-cell reconstitution after alpha-beta-depleted transplantation in children. Preparation of the TCRbeta library involved a method that used unique molecular identifiers. TCRdb recomputed calls from the PCR reads with MiXCR, one row per CDR3 protein. Here the sample spans under 250,000 distinct CDR3 sequences, roughly a sixth being singletons. Sequencing was performed on PBMCs, mostly from graft donor cells, taken 360 days after TCRalphabeta/CD19-depleted stem cell transplant. These receptors came from a male patient under 10 years old who had a stem cell transplant for acute lymphoblastic leukemia, so the T cells may come from the graft donor.

The rearrangement links TRBV7-9 to TRBJ1-1, with 8 bases that match TRBD1. This CDR3 has 15 amino acids. Per the germline V gene, CDR1 is SEHNR and CDR2 is FQNEAQ (reference sequence). V was clipped by 5 bases and J by 3 bases; unmatched bases: 8. As DNA, the CDR3 is TGTGCCAGCAGCGCTCGGACAGGGTTAGACACTGAAGCTTTCTTT. Its translation: CASSARTGLDTEAFF. The complete variable domain, with remaining parts taken from reference TRBV7-9 and TRBJ1-1, reads DTGVSQNPRHKITKRGQNVTFRCDPISEHNRLYWYRQTLGQGPEFLTYFQNEAQLEKSRLLSDRFSAERPKGSFSTLEIQRTEQGDSAMYLCASSARTGLDTEAFFGQGTRLTVV.

The chain is built from TRBV27 and TRBJ2-7; a weak D match, TRBD1 (5 bases). Germline V gene lookup returns CDR1 MNHEY and CDR2 SMNVEV (reference sequence). Trimming took off 8 bases at V and 4 bases at J, with 12 bases between the two ends. CDR3 length: 12 residues. The CDR3 DNA is TGTGCCAGCGGAATCAGGGATTACGAGCAGTACTTC. This encodes CASGIRDYEQYF.

The chain combines TRBV7-3 with TRBJ2-2; 12 bases agree with TRBD1. V lost 3 bases, J lost 4 bases, and 6 bases stayed unmatched. There are 17 residues in the CDR3. CDR1 is SGHTA, CDR2 FQGTGA, per germline. The CDR3 sequence: CASSFWGDRGPTGELFF. CDR3 in DNA: TGTGCCAGCAGCTTCTGGGGGGACAGGGGGCCCACCGGGGAGCTGTTTTTT.

In its sample, this clonotype was seen a few times. The rearrangement uses TRBV28 and TRBJ2-5; maybe TRBD2 (5 bases). CDR1 and CDR2 from the germline V gene are MDHEN and SYDVKM. Trimming shortened V by 3 bases and J by 4 bases, and 21 bases separated the two germline ends. The CDR3 length is 17 residues. Written as DNA, the CDR3 is TGTGCCAGCAGTTTGTGGGGATTTGGGCGGGCTGGAGAGACCCAGTACTTC. Amino acids: CASSLWGFGRAGETQYF.

This clonotype was detected a few times. This chain connects TRBV12-3 or TRBV12-4 to TRBJ2-1; D gene ambiguous. The CDR3 is made up of 15 amino acids. With 5 bases removed from V and 8 bases from J, the gap between germline ends came to 19 bases. CDR3 region: CASSERRILRHEQFF. CDR3 DNA sequence: TGTGCCAGCAGTGAAAGACGGATCCTCCGACATGAGCAGTTCTTC.

This clonotype was found a few times. The chain links TRBV21-1 to TRBJ2-7. TRBV21-1 corresponds to a pseudogene. This CDR3 region has 9 residues. CDR3 bases: TGTGCCGGCTCCTACGAGCAGTACTTC. Amino acids: CAGSYEQYF.

The gene calls are TRBV20-1 and TRBJ2-5, with D hard to call. CDR1 and CDR2 (germline): DFQATT, SNEGSKA (reference sequence). The CDR3 extends over 11 amino acids. Trimming removed 4 bases at V and 2 bases at J, with 5 bases between. CDR3 in amino acids: CSAKQQETQYF. CDR3 sequence (DNA): TGCAGTGCTAAACAGCAAGAGACCCAGTACTTC.

This clonotype was detected a few times. V is TRBV27 and J is TRBJ1-5, with D tentatively TRBD1 (6 bases). The CDR3 has 13 amino acids. Trimming removed 4 bases from V and 5 bases from J, with 9 bases in between. The germline gives CDR1 MNHEY, CDR2 SMNVEV (reference sequence). CDR3 bases: TGTGCCAGCAGTTGGGGGGCGGATCAGCCCCAGCATTTT. Translation gives CASSWGADQPQHF.

This clonotype was counted between two and nine times. The chain links TRBV4-2 to TRBJ2-7, with 7 positions matching TRBD2. V dropped 8 bases and J dropped 1; count of bases not matched to a gene: 11. Germline loops: CDR1 LGHNA, CDR2 YNFKEQ. The CDR3 covers 15 residues. CDR3 in DNA: TGTGCCAGCCGCAAGGTCGGGGAGGGATCCTACGAGCAGTACTTC. Translated, it gives CASRKVGEGSYEQYF.

This clonotype was observed a handful of times. The chain uses TRBV7-2 and TRBJ2-7; D uncertain. Germline values: CDR1 SGHTA, CDR2 FQGNSA. Trimming left V 2 bases short and J 0 bases short, with 8 bases between. The CDR3 totals 14 residues. CDR3 bases: TGTGCCAGCAGCTTAATGGGCAGCTCCTACGAGCAGTACTTC. Encoded protein: CASSLMGSSYEQYF.

The rearrangement uses TRBV7-2 and TRBJ1-5; the match to TRBD1 covers 8 bases. J was trimmed by 7 bases and V by 5 bases; bases with no gene match: 7. The germline V gene has CDR1 SGHTA and CDR2 FQGNSA. The CDR3 consists of 14 residues. The CDR3, as DNA: TGTGCCAGCAGCCCCTGGACAGGGAAACAGCCCCAGCATTTT. The encoded protein is CASSPWTGKQPQHF.

This clonotype was seen a few times. The chain is built from TRBV6-2 or TRBV6-3 and TRBJ1-5, with 10 nucleotides matching TRBD1. CDR3 length: 16 amino acids. Germline V gives CDR1 MNHEY, CDR2 SVGEGT. J lost 4 bases, V lost 4 bases, and 7 bases had no gene match. DNA for the CDR3: TGTGCCAGCAGTTCCTGGGAGGGACAGGGGAATCAGCCCCAGCATTTT. It yields the protein CASSSWEGQGNQPQHF.

This clonotype has just a few counts. This chain links TRBV12-3 or TRBV12-4 with TRBJ2-3; the D call may be TRBD1 or TRBD2 (6 bases each). The CDR3 totals 18 residues. V shed 5 bases and J shed 0 bases, with 21 bases lying between them. The CDR3 spells CASSPRPSGAVSTDTQYF. For the CDR3, the DNA is TGTGCCAGCAGTCCTAGACCCTCGGGGGCCGTTAGCACAGATACGCAGTATTTT.

This chain joins TRBV5-1 and TRBJ2-5, with a tentative D call TRBD2 (5 bases). Germline V gene sequence: CDR1 SGHRS, CDR2 YFSETQ. The CDR3 has 15 residues. V was pared by 2 bases and J by 4 bases, with 15 bases between. The chain's CDR3 is CASSFRPGSGETQYF. CDR3 DNA: TGCGCCAGCAGCTTCCGTCCGGGGTCAGGAGAGACCCAGTACTTC.

Only a few counts were recorded for this clonotype. The junction and the germline gene differ at one end; a read error may be behind it. The V and J genes are TRBV6-4 and TRBJ2-6; 7 nucleotides agree with TRBD1. This CDR3 spans 18 amino acids. Germline CDR1 MRHNA, CDR2 SNTAGT. The CDR3 region is CARSLENGRGSGANVLTF. CDR3 bases: TGTGCCCGCAGCTTAGAGAATGGCAGGGGGTCCGGGGCCAACGTCCTGACTTTC.

The CDR3 region has the DNA TGTGCCAGCAGCGTCGGGGGGTGGGGTACCGGGGAGCTGTTTTTT. Encoded protein: CASSVGGWGTGELFF. The rearrangement links TRBV9 to TRBJ2-2; TRBD2 matches 7 bases. Germline assignment: CDR1 SGDLS and CDR2 YYNGEE. The CDR3 runs to 15 residues. V dropped 2 bases and J dropped 5; count of bases not matched to a gene: 6.

The chain carries TRBV7-8 and TRBJ2-4, with TRBD2 matching over 8 bases. CDR1 is SGHVS, CDR2 FQNEAQ, per germline. This CDR3 comprises 14 residues. The ends lost 3 bases at V and 6 bases at J; junction bases unmatched: 4. The DNA for the CDR3 is TGTGCCAGCAGCTTTATCGGGGGGGGAAACATTCAGTACTTC. Residues: CASSFIGGGNIQYF.

This clonotype was seen a few times. V usage is TRBV29-1 and J usage is TRBJ2-3, with D perhaps matching TRBD2 (6 bases). In germline, CDR1 is SQVTM, CDR2 ANQGSEA. The V and J ends lost 0 bases and 9 bases respectively, with 10 bases between them. This CDR3 contains 12 residues. CDR3 amino acids: CSVEDGTPTQYF. CDR3 in DNA: TGCAGCGTTGAAGACGGGACTCCCACGCAGTATTTT.

This clonotype was recorded many times. This rearrangement joins TRBV20-1 to TRBJ1-3; 9 bases map to TRBD1. This CDR3 has 17 residues. Germline assignment: CDR1 DFQATT and CDR2 SNEGSKA (reference sequence). The V and J ends lost 4 bases and 0 bases, in that order; junction bases with no gene match: 10. The CDR3 sequence: CSATPGQGGDSGNTIYF. CDR3 in DNA: TGCAGTGCTACCCCGGGACAGGGAGGGGACTCTGGAAACACCATATATTTT.

The sample holds a few counts of this clonotype. The V call is TRBV6-2 or TRBV6-3, the J call TRBJ2-5, with D maybe TRBD1 (6 bases). Germline V gene data show CDR1 as MNHEY and CDR2 as SVGEGT. This CDR3 contains 14 residues. V was pared by 5 bases and J by 4 bases, with 14 bases between. This chain's CDR3 is CASSQLGGGETQYF. The CDR3 coding sequence is TGTGCCAGCAGTCAACTAGGGGGTGGAGAGACCCAGTACTTC.

This clonotype was seen repeatedly, ten times or more. The rearrangement uses TRBV12-3 or TRBV12-4 and TRBJ2-7; D not certain. The CDR3 covers 13 residues. V was pared by 3 bases and J by 3 bases, with 9 bases between. The CDR3 DNA sequence: TGTGCCAGCAGTTTTGGAGCCAACTACGAGCAGTACTTC. Amino acids: CASSFGANYEQYF.

The chain joins TRBV9 to TRBJ2-3; 7 bases line up with TRBD2. The ends lost 4 bases at V and 3 bases at J; junction bases unmatched: 8. The CDR3 loop spans 15 amino acids. Germline assignment: CDR1 SGDLS and CDR2 YYNGEE. CDR3 residues: CASSPTSTGTDTQYF. In DNA, the CDR3 is TGTGCCAGCAGCCCGACTAGCACTGGGACAGATACGCAGTATTTT.

There are many counts of this clonotype. The chain employs TRBV12-3 or TRBV12-4 and TRBJ2-2; possibly TRBD1 for D (6 bases). V lost 10 bases to trimming and J lost 7 bases, with 13 bases between them. The CDR3 has 12 residues. The CDR3 loop is CATGQLGGELFF. CDR3 coding DNA: TGTGCCACCGGACAGCTAGGCGGGGAGCTGTTTTTT.

This clonotype was observed many times. The chain joins TRBV5-1 to TRBJ2-1; no definite D call. The CDR3 spans 18 residues. Germline V gene lookup returns CDR1 SGHRS and CDR2 YFSETQ. Trimming removed 3 bases at V and 8 bases at J, with 27 bases between. CDR3 region: CASSWRRAVRRSKDEQFF. In DNA, the CDR3 is TGCGCCAGCAGCTGGCGCCGCGCGGTTAGAAGGTCGAAGGATGAGCAGTTCTTC. The variable domain in full, with the rest retrieved from reference TRBV5-1 and TRBJ2-1, is KAGVTQTPRYLIKTRGQQVTLSCSPISGHRSVSWYQQTPGQGLQFLFEYFSETQRNKGNFPGRFSGRQFSNSRSEMNVSTLELGDSALYLCASSWRRAVRRSKDEQFFGPGTRLTVL.